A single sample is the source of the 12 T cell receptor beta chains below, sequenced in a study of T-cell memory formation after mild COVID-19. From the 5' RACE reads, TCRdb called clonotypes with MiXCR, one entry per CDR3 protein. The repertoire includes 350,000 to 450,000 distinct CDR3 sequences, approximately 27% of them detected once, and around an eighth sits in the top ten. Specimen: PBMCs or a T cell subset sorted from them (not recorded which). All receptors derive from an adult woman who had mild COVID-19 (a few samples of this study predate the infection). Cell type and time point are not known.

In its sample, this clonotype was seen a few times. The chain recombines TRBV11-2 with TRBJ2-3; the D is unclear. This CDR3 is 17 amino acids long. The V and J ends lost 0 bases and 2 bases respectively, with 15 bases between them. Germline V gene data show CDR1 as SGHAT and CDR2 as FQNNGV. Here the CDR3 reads CASSLDRWAGHTDTQYF. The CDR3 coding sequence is TGTGCCAGCAGCTTAGATCGGTGGGCAGGCCACACAGATACGCAGTATTTT.

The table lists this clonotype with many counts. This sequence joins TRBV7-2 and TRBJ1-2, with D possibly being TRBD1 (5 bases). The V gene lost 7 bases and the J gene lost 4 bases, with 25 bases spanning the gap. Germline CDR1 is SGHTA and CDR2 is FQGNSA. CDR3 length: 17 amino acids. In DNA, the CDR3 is TGTGCCAGCACCCTTTCGGTTTATGGGGCGCGTGGCTATGGCTACACCTTC. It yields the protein CASTLSVYGARGYGYTF.

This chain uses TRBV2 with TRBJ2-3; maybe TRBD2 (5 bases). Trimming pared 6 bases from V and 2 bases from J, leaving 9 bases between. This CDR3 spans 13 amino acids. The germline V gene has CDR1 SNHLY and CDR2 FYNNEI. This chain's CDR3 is CASRDWDTDTQYF. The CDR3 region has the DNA TGTGCCAGCAGGGACTGGGACACAGATACGCAGTATTTT. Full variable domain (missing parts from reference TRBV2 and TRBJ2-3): EPEVTQTPSHQVTQMGQEVILRCVPISNHLYFYWYRQILGQKVEFLVSFYNNEISEKSEIFDDQFSVERPDGSNFTLKIRSTKLEDSAMYFCASRDWDTDTQYFGPGTRLTVL.

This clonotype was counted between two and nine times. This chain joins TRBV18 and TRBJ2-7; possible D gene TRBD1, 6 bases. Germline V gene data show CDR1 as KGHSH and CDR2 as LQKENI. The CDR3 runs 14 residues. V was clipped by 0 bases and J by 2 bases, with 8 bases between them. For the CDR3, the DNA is TGTGCCAGCTCACCACCGCCAGGGGCCTACGAGCAGTACTTC. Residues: CASSPPPGAYEQYF.

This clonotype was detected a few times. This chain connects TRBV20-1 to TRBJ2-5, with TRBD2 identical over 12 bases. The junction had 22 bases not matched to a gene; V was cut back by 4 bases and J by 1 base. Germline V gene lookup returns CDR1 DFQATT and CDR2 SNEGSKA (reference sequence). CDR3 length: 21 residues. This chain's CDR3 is CSANRFSNPLAGGRLQETQYF. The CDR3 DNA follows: TGCAGTGCTAATCGGTTTTCGAATCCCCTAGCGGGGGGGCGGCTCCAAGAGACCCAGTACTTC.

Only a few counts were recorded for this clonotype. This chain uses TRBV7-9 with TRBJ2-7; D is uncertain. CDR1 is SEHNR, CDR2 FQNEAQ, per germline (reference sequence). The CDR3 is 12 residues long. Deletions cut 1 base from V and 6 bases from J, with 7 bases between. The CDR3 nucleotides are TGTGCCAGCAGCTTAGATTGGGGCGAGCAGTACTTC. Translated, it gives CASSLDWGEQYF.

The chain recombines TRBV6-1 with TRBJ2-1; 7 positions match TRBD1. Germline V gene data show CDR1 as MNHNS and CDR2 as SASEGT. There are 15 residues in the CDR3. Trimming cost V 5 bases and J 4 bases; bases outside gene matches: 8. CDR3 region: CASSPQGTEYNEQFF. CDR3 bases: TGTGCCAGCAGTCCCCAAGGGACAGAATACAATGAGCAGTTCTTC.

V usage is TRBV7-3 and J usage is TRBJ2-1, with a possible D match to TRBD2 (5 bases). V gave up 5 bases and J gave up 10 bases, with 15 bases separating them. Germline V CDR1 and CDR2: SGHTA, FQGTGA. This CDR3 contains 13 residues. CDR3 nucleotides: TGTGCCAGCAGCACAAGAGGACTCACGGAGCAGTTCTTC. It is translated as CASSTRGLTEQFF.

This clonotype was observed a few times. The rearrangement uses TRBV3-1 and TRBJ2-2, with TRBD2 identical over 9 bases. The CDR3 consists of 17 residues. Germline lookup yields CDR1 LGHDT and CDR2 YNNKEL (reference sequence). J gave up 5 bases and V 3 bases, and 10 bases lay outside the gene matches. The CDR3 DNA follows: TGTGCCAGCAGCCAGCCCGTAGCGGGAGAGGGGACCGGGGAGCTGTTTTTT. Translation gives CASSQPVAGEGTGELFF.

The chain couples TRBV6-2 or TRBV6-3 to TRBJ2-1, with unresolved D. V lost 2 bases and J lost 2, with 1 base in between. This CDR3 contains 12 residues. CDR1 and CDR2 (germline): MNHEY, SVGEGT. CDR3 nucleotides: TGTGCCAGCAGTTACCCCTACAATGAGCAGTTCTTC. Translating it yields CASSYPYNEQFF.

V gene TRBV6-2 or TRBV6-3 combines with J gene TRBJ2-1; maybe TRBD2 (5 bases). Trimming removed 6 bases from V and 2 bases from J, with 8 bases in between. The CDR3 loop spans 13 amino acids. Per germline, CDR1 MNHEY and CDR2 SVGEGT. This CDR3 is CASRGLAYNEQFF. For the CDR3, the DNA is TGTGCCAGCAGAGGACTGGCCTACAATGAGCAGTTCTTC.

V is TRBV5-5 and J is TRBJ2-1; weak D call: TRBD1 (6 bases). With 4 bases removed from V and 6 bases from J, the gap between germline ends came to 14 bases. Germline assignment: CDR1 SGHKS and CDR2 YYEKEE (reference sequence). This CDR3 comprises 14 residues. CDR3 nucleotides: TGTGCCAGCAGCCACAGGGAACATGCCAATGAGCAGTTCTTC. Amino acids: CASSHREHANEQFF.